The clone carrying this T cell receptor beta chain was observed once. Its specificity is not known. This record belongs to a study of OX40 agonist ivuxolimab in advanced cancers. Findings and caveats of the study: Researchers did not establish what antigens the expanded peripheral T cells target.

The data were produced by immunoSEQ multiplex PCR, yet TCRdb's version contains in-frame clones alone and is incomplete. There are about 58,000 clones in the sample; roughly 84% occur only once, and more than 0.9% lies in the top ten. Germline V CDR1 and CDR2: SGHRS, YFSETQ. The trim removed 9 bases at V and 7 bases at J, leaving 15 bases unmatched. The CDR3 length is 16 residues. Blood was sampled at baseline, cycle 4 day 1, and cycle 7 day 1. The material was CD4+ or CD8+ T cells sorted from blood, obtained in a trial of the OX40 agonist ivuxolimab. The receptor's source is an adult with an advanced solid tumor such as melanoma, head and neck, liver or kidney cancer. The chain has TRBV5-1 and TRBJ2-1, with TRBD2 identical over 11 bases. The CDR3 nucleotides are TGCGCCACCTTACCCCTAGCGGGGGGCACACGAAATGAGCAGTTCTTC. Its translation is CATLPLAGGTRNEQFF.